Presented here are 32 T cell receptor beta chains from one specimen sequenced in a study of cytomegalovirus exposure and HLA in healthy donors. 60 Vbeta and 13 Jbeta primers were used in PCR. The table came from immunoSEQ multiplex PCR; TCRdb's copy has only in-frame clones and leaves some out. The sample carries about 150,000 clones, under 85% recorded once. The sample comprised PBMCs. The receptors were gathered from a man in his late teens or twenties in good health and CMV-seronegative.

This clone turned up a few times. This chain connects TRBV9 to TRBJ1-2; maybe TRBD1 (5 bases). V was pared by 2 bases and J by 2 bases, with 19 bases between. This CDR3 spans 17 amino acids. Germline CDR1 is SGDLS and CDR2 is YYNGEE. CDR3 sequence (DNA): TGTGCCAGCAGCGTCTTAACCACCCACGGGGGAAACTATGGCTACACCTTC. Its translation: CASSVLTTHGGNYGYTF.

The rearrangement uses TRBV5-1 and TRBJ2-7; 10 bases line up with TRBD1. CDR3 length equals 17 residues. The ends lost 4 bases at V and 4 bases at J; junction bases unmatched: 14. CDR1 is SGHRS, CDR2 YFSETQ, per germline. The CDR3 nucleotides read TGCGCCAGCAGCGAGAGTGAACCGGGACAGGGGACTTACGAGCAGTACTTC. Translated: CASSESEPGQGTYEQYF. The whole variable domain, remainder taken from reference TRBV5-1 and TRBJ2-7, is KAGVTQTPRYLIKTRGQQVTLSCSPISGHRSVSWYQQTPGQGLQFLFEYFSETQRNKGNFPGRFSGRQFSNSRSEMNVSTLELGDSALYLCASSESEPGQGTYEQYFGPGTRLTVT.

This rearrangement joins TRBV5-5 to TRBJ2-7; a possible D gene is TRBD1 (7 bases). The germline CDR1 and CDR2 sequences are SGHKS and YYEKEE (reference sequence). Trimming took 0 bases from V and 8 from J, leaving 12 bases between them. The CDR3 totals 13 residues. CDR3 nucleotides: TGTGCCAGCAGCTTGGATCAGGGGGGTAAGCAGTACTTC. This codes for CASSLDQGGKQYF.

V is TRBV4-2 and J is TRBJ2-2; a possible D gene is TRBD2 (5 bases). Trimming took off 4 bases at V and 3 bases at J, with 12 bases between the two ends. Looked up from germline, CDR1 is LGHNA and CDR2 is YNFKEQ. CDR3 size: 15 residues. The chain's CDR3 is CASSPLNGDTGELFF. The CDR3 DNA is TGTGCCAGCAGCCCCCTAAACGGGGACACCGGGGAGCTGTTTTTT.

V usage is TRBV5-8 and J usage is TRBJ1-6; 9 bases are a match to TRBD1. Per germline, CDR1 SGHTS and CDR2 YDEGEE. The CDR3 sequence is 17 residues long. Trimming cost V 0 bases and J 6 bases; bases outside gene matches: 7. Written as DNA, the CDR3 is TGTGCCAGCAGCTTGGATACAGGGGGCCTAGTTAATTCACCCCTCCACTTT. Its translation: CASSLDTGGLVNSPLHF.

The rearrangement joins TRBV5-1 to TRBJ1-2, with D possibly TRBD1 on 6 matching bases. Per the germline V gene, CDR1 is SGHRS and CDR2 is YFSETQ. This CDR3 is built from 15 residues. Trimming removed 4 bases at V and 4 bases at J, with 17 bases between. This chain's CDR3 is CASSPSGGAIYGYTF. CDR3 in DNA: TGCGCCAGCAGCCCGTCGGGGGGCGCCATCTATGGCTACACCTTC.

In DNA, the CDR3 is TGTGCCAGCAAATCTTCGGGGGAATCTGGGTATGGCTACACCTTC. Amino acids: CASKSSGESGYGYTF. V and J are TRBV6-1 and TRBJ1-2; D possibly corresponds to TRBD1 (5 bases). Germline CDR1 is MNHNS and CDR2 is SASEGT. V gave up 7 bases and J gave up 5 bases, with 20 bases separating them. This CDR3 comprises 15 residues.

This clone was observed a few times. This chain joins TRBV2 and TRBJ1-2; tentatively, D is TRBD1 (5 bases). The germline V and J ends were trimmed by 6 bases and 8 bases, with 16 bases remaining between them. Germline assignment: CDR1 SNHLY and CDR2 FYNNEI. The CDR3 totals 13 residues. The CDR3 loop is CASSATGSLGYTF. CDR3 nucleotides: TGTGCCAGCAGCGCCACAGGCTCGCTAGGCTACACCTTC.

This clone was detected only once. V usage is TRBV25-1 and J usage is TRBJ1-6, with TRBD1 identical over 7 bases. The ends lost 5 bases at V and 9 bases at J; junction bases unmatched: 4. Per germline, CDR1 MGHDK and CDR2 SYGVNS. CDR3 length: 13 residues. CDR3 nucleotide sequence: TGTGCCAGCAGTCAGGGGGTGGGTTCACCCCTCCACTTT. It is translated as CASSQGVGSPLHF.

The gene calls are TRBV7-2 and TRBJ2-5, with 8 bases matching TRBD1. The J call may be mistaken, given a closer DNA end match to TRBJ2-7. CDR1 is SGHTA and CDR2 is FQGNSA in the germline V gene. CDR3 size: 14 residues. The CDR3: CASSSATGDYEQYF. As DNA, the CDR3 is TGTGCCAGCAGCTCGGCGACAGGGGACTACGAGCAGTACTTC.

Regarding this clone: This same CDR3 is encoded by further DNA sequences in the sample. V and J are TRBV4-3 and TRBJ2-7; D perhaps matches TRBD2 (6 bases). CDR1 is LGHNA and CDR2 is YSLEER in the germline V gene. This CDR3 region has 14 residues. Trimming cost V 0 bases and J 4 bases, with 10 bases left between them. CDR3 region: CASSQERGSYEQYF. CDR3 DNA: TGCGCCAGCAGCCAAGAGCGGGGCTCGTACGAGCAGTACTTC.

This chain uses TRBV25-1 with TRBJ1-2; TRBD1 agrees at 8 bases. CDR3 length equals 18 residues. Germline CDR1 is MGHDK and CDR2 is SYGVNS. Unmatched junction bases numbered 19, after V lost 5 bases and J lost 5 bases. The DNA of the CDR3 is TGTGCCAGCAGTCCTAGGGACGGGACAGGACTACCTTATTATGGCTACACCTTC. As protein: CASSPRDGTGLPYYGYTF.

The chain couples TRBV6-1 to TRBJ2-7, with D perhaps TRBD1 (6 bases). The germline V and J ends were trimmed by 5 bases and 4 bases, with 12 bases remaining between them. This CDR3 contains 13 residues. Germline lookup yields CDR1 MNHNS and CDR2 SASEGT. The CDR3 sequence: CASSRQVLYEQYF. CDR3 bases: TGTGCCAGCAGTCGACAGGTTTTATACGAGCAGTACTTC.

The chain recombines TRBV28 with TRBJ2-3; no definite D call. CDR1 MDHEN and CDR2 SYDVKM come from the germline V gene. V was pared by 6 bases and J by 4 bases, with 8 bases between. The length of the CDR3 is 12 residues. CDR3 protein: CASRPAADTQYF. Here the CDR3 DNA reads TGTGCCAGCAGACCGGCGGCAGATACGCAGTATTTT. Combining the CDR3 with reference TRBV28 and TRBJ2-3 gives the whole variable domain DVKVTQSSRYLVKRTGEKVFLECVQDMDHENMFWYRQDPGLGLRLIYFSYDVKMKEKGDIPEGYSVSREKKERFSLILESASTNQTSMYLCASRPAADTQYFGPGTRLTVL.

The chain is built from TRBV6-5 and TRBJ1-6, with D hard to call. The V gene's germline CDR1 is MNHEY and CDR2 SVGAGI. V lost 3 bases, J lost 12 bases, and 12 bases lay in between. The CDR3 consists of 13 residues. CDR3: CASSYSLTGPLHF. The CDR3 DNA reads TGTGCCAGCAGTTATTCCCTGACTGGACCCCTCCACTTT.

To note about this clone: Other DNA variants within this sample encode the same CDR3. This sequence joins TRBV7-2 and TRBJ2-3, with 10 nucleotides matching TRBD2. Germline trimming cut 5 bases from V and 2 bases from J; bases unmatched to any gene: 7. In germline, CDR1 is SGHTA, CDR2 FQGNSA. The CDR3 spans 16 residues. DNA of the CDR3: TGTGCCAGCAGCCTTCGACTAGCGGGCTCCACAGATACGCAGTATTTT. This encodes CASSLRLAGSTDTQYF.

Here the CDR3 DNA reads TGTGCCAGCAGCTTTAGGGGGCGAGATGGCTACACCTTC. It specifies CASSFRGRDGYTF. This chain uses TRBV7-2 with TRBJ1-2, with 7 nucleotides matching TRBD1. Germline assignment: CDR1 SGHTA and CDR2 FQGNSA. The CDR3 runs to 13 residues. Trimming at V came to 3 bases and at J to 6 bases, leaving 4 bases not matched to a gene.

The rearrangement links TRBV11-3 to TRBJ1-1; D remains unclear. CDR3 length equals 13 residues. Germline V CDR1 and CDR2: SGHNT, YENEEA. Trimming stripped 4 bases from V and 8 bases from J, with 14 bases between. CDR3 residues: CASSSSFGSEAFF. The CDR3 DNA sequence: TGTGCCAGCAGCTCATCCTTCGGGAGCGAAGCTTTCTTT.

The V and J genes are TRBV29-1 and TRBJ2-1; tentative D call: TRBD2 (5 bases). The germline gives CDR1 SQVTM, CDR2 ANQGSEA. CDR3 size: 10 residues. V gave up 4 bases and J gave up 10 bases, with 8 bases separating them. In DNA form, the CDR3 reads TGCAGCGTTGGGGAGTACGAGCAGTTCTTC. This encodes CSVGEYEQFF.

The CDR3 reads CASSQDRELAGVADTQYF. The CDR3 DNA reads TGCGCCAGCAGCCAAGATCGGGAACTAGCGGGGGTGGCAGATACGCAGTATTTT. This chain connects TRBV4-3 to TRBJ2-3, with 11 bases that match TRBD2. The trim removed 0 bases at V and 4 bases at J, leaving 9 bases unmatched. CDR1 is LGHNA, CDR2 YSLEER, per germline. The CDR3 is 18 amino acids.

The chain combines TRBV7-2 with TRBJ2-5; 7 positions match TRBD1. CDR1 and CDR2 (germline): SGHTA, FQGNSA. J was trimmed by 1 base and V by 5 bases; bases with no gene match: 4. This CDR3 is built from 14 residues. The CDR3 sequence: CASSVRQGQETQYF. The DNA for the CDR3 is TGTGCCAGCAGCGTAAGACAGGGCCAAGAGACCCAGTACTTC.

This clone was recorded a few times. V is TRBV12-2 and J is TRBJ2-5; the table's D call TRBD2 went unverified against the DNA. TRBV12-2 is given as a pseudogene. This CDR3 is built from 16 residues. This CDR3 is CASRPGTSGGLETQYF. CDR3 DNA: TGTGCAAGTCGCCCCGGGACTAGCGGGGGTCTGGAGACCCAGTACTTC.

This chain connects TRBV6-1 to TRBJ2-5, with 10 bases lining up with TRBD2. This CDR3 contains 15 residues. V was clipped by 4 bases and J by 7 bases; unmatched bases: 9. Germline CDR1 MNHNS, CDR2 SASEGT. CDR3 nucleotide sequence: TGTGCCAGCAGTGGACTAGCGGGCCGACCCGGGACCCAGTACTTC. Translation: CASSGLAGRPGTQYF.

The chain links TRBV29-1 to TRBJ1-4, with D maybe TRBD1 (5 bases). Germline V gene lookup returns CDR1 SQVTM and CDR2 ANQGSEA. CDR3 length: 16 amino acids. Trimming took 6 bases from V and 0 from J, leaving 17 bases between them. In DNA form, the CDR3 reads TGCAGCGTCGGAACCCCGTGGGGCACAACTAATGAAAAACTGTTTTTT. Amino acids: CSVGTPWGTTNEKLFF. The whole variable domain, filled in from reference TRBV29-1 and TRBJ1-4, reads SAVISQKPSRDICQRGTSLTIQCQVDSQVTMMFWYRQQPGQSLTLIATANQGSEATYESGFVIDKFPISRPNLTFSTLTVSNMSPEDSSIYLCSVGTPWGTTNEKLFFGSGTQLSVL.

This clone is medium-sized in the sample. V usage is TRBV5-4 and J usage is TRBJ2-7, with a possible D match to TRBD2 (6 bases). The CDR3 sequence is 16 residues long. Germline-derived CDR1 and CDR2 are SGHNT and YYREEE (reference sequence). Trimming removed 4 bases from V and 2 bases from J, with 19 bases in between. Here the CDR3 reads CASSAFGGGTTYEQYV. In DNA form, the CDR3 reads TGTGCCAGCAGCGCTTTTGGGGGAGGAACGACCTACGAGCAGTACGTC.

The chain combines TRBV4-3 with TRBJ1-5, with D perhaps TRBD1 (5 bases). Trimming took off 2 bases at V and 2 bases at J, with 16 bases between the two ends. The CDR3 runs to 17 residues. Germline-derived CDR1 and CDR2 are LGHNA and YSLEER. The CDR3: CASSQYAGQKGNQPQHF. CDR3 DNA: TGCGCCAGCAGCCAATACGCAGGGCAGAAAGGCAATCAGCCCCAGCATTTT.

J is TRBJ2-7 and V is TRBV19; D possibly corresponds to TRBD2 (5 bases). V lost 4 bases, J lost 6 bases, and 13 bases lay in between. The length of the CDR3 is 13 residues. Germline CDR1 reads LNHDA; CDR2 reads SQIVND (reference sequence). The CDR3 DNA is TGTGCCAGTAGTACTTCCCTAGCAGGCGAGCAGTACTTC. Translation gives CASSTSLAGEQYF.

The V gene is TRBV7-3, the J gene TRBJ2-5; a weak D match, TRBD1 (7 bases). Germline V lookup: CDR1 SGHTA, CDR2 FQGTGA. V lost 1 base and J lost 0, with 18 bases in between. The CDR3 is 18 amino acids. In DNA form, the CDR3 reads TGTGCCAGCAGCTTAAAGCCAGGGGGGTCCTCGTACCAAGAGACCCAGTACTTC. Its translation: CASSLKPGGSSYQETQYF.

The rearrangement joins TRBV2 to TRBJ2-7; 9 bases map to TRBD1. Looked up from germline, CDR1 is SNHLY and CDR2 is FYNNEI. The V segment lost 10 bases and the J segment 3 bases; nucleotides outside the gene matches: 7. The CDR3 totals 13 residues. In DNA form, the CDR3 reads TGTGCCACCTTCCCGACAGGGGGCTACGAGCAGTACGTC. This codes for CATFPTGGYEQYV.

The CDR3 DNA follows: TGTGCCAGCAGTCGAACTTACACCGGGGAGCTGTTTTTT. Residues: CASSRTYTGELFF. V is TRBV6-5 and J is TRBJ2-2; no reliable D call. CDR3 length: 13 residues. Germline CDR1 reads MNHEY; CDR2 reads SVGAGI. Trimming left V 5 bases short and J 3 bases short, with 7 bases between.

The CDR3 DNA sequence: TGTGCCAGCAGCTTATCTACAGATACGCAGTATTTT. Its protein is CASSLSTDTQYF. The chain couples TRBV11-2 to TRBJ2-3; D ambiguous. The CDR3 consists of 12 residues. V dropped 2 bases and J dropped 3 bases, with 3 bases sitting between them. CDR1 and CDR2 from the germline V gene are SGHAT and FQNNGV.

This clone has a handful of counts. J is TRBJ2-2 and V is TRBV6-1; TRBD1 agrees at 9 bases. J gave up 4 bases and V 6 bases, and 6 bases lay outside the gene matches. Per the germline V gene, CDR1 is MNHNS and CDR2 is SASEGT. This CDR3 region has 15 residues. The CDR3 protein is CASSDRGAGTGELFF. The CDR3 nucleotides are TGTGCCAGCAGCGACAGGGGGGCCGGCACCGGGGAGCTGTTTTTT.